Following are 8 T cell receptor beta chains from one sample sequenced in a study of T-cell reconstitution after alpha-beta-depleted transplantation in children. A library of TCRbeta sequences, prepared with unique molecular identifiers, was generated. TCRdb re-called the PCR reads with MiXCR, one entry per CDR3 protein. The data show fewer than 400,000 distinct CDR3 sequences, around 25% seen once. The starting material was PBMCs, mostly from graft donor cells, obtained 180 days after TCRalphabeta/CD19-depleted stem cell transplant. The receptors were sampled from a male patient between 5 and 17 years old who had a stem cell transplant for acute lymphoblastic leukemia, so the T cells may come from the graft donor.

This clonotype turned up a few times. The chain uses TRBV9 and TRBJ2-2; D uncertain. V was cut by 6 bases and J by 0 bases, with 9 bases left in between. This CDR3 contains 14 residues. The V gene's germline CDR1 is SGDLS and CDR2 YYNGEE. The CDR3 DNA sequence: TGTGCCAGCACACCCCATGCGAACACCGGGGAGCTGTTTTTT. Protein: CASTPHANTGELFF.

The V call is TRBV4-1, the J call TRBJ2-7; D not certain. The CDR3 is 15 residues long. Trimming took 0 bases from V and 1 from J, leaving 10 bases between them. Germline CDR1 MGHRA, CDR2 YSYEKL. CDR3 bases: TGCGCCAGCAGCCAAGATCTGACGGCTTCCTACGAGCAGTACTTC. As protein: CASSQDLTASYEQYF.

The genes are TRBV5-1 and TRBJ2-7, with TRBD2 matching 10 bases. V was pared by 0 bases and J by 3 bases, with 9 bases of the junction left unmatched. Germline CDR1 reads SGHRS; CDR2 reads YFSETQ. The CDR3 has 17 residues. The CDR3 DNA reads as TGCGCCAGCAGCTTGGGGCTAGCGGGAGCCCTGTTCTACGAGCAGTACTTC. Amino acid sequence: CASSLGLAGALFYEQYF.

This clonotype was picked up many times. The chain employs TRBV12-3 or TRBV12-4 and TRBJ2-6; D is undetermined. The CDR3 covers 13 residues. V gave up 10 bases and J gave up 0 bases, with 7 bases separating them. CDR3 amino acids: CATKISGANVLTF. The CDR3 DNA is TGTGCCACCAAAATCTCTGGGGCCAACGTCCTGACTTTC.

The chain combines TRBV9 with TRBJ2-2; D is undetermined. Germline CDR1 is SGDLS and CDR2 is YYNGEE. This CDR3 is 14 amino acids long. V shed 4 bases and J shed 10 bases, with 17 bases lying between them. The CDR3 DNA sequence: TGTGCCAGCAGCCTCGGACCCATGAGCATGGAGCTGTTTTTT. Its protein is CASSLGPMSMELFF.

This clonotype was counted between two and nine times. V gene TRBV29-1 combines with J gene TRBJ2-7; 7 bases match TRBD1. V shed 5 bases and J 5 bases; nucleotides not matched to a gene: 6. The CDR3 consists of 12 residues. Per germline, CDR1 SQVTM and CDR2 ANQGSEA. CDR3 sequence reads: CSVYRGFNEQYF. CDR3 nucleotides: TGCAGCGTTTACAGGGGCTTCAACGAGCAGTACTTC.

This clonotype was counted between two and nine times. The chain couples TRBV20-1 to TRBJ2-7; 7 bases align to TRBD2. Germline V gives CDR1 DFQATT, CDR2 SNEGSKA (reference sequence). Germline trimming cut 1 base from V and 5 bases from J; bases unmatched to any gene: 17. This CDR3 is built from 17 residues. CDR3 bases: TGCAGTGCTAGAGTAGGGCTCCTTGGCGGGAGAGGCAACGAGCAGTACTTC. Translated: CSARVGLLGGRGNEQYF.

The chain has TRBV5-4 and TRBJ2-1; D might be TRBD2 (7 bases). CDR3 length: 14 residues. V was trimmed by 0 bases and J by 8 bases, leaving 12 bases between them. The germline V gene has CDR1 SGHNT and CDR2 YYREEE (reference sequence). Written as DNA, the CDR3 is TGTGCCAGCAGCTTGGCCTGGGAGGGGGATGAGCAGTTCTTC. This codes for CASSLAWEGDEQFF. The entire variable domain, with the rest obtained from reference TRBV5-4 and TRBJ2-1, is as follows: ETGVTQSPTHLIKTRGQQVTLRCSSQSGHNTVSWYQQALGQGPQFIFQYYREEENGRGNFPPRFSGLQFPNYSSELNVNALELDDSALYLCASSLAWEGDEQFFGPGTRLTVL.